This TCR beta chain was documented in a study of shared clonotypes between healthy human individuals. Overall study context: Per donor, CD8 memory used one plate, CD8 naive used two, CD4 memory used three and CD4 naive used three. Overall study findings and caveats: The study generally estimated greater richness for naive than memory subsets. Depth was large, yet rarefaction showed that sorted-subset sequencing was incomplete.

Replicate PCRs run on sorted subsets employed approximately 180 ng DNA, roughly 30,000 T cell genomes. Sequencing used immunoSEQ multiplex PCR; TCRdb keeps in-frame clones, though not all of them. In the table there are some 2,500,000 clones, around 93% of which are singletons. CDR3 length: 14 residues. Looked up from germline, CDR1 is SGHRS and CDR2 is YFSETQ. Deletions cut 4 bases from V and 7 bases from J, with 17 bases between. For this clone: The antigen is unknown.

Specimen: naive CD4+ T cells from PBMCs. Subset: CD45RA+ positively selected. This sequence originates from a man aged 18 to 30 in good health. Some clones in this sample may be carry-over from other donors' samples. The rearrangement uses TRBV5-1 and TRBJ2-5; no clear D. CDR3 sequence: CASSQNLGPGTQYF. The CDR3 DNA sequence: TGCGCCAGCAGCCAAAACCTAGGGCCGGGGACCCAGTACTTC.